This T cell receptor beta chain was retrieved from a study of beta chain features in type 1 diabetes. Study context: Healthy donors resembled patients in age, gender and cell yields. Study-wide findings and caveats: Moderate yet significant TCRB CDR3 shortening was seen in Type 1 diabetes patients in all four CD4+ subsets. Equally in patients and controls, PCR might preferentially amplify shorter templates.

In this sample, this clone turned up a few times. Its antigen remains unknown. The sequenced template was cDNA made from the entire isolated RNA. The assay was immunoSEQ multiplex PCR, and TCRdb's table has in-frame clones only and misses some. The sample shows fewer than 900,000 clones, about a sixth of them seen only once. CDR3 length: 15 residues. With 5 bases removed from V and 2 bases from J, the gap between germline ends came to 15 bases. CDR1 and CDR2 from the germline V gene are MNHNS and SASEGT. Cell sorting via CD45RO/CCR7/CD25/CD127/CD95/CD27 was performed to obtain CD4+ naive, central memory, regulatory and stem cell-like memory cells.

The genes are TRBV6-1 and TRBJ2-5, with D possibly called TRBD1 or TRBD2 (5 bases each). This clonotype was obtained from a woman aged 18-35 years in good health. The sample comprised naive CD4+ T cells from blood. CDR3 sequence: CASSWDLALQETQYF. The CDR3 bases are TGTGCCAGCAGTTGGGACCTGGCCCTACAAGAGACCCAGTACTTC.